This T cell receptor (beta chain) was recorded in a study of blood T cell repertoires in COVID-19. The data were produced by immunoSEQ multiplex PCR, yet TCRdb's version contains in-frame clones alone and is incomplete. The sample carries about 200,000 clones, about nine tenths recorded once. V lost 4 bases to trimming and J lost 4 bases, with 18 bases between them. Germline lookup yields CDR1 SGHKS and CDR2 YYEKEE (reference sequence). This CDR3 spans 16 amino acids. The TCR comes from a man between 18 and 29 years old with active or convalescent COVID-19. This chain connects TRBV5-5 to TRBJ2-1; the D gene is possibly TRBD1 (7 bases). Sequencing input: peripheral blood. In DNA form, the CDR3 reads TGTGCCAGCAGCCCCGACCCAGGGGGGCTTTACAATGAGCAGTTCTTC. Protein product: CASSPDPGGLYNEQFF. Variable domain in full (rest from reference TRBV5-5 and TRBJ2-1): DAGVTQSPTHLIKTRGQQVTLRCSPISGHKSVSWYQQVLGQGPQFIFQYYEKEERGRGNFPDRFSARQFPNYSSELNVNALLLGDSALYLCASSPDPGGLYNEQFFGPGTRLTVL.